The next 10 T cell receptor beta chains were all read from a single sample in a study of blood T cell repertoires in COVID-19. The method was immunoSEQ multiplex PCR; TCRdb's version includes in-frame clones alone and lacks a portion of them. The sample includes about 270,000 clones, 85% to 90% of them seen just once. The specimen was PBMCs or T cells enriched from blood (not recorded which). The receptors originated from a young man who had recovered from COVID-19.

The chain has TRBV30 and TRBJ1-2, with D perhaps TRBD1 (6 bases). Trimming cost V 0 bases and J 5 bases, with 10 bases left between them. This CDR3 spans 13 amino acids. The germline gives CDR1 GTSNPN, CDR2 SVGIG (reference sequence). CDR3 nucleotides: TGTGCCTGGAGTGTTTCGGACAGATATGGCTACACCTTC. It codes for CAWSVSDRYGYTF.

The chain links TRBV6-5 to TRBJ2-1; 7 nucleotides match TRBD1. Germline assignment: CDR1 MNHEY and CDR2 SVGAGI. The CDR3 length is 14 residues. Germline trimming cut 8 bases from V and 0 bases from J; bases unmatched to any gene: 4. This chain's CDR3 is CASLTGDSYNEQFF. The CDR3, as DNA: TGTGCCAGCCTTACAGGGGACTCCTACAATGAGCAGTTCTTC.

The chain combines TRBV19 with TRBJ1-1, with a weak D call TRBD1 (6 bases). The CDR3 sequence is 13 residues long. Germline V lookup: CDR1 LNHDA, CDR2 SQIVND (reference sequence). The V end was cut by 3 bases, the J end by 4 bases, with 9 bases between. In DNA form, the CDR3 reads TGTGCCAGTAGTATCCTGGGGGCCACTGAAGCTTTCTTT. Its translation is CASSILGATEAFF.

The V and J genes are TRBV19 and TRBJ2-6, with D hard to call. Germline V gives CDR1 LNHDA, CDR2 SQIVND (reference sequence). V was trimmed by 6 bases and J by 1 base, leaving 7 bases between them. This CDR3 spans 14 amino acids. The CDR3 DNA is TGTGCCAGTAGCTCCGTTTCTGGGGCCAACGTCCTGACTTTC. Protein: CASSSVSGANVLTF.

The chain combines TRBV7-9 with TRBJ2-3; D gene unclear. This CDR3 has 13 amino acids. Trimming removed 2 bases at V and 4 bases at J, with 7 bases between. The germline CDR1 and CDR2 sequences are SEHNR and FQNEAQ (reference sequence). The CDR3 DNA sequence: TGTGCCAGCAGCTTACGTGGCCCAGATACGCAGTATTTT. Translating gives CASSLRGPDTQYF.

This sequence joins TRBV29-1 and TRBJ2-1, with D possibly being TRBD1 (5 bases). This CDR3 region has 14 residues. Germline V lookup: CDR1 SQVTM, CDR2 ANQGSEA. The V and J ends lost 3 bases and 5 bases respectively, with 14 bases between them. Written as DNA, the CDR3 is TGCAGCGTTGACCTACAGGCTAGGAACAATGAGCAGTTCTTC. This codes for CSVDLQARNNEQFF.

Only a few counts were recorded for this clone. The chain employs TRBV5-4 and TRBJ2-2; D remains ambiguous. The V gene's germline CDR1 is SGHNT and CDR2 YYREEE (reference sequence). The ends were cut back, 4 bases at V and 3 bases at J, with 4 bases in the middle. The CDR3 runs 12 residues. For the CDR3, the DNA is TGTGCCAGCAGCCTTGACACCGGGGAGCTGTTTTTT. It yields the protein CASSLDTGELFF.

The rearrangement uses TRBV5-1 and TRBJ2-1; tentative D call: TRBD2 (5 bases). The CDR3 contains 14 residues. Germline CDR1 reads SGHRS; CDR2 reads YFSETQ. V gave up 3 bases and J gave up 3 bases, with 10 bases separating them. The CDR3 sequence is CASSSGIYYNEQFF. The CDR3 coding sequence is TGCGCCAGCAGCTCCGGGATCTACTACAATGAGCAGTTCTTC.

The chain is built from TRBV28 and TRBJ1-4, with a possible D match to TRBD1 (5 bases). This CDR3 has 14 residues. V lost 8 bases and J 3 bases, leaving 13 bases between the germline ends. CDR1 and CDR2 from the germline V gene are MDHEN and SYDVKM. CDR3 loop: CASQGPTANEKLFF. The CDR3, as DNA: TGTGCCAGCCAGGGCCCGACGGCTAATGAAAAACTGTTTTTT. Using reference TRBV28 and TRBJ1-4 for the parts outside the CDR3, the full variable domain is DVKVTQSSRYLVKRTGEKVFLECVQDMDHENMFWYRQDPGLGLRLIYFSYDVKMKEKGDIPEGYSVSREKKERFSLILESASTNQTSMYLCASQGPTANEKLFFGSGTQLSVL.

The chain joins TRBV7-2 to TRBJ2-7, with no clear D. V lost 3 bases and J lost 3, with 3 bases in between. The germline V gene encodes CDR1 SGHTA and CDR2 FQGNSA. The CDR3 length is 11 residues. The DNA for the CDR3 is TGTGCCAGCAGCTTCAACTACGAGCAGTACTTC. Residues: CASSFNYEQYF.